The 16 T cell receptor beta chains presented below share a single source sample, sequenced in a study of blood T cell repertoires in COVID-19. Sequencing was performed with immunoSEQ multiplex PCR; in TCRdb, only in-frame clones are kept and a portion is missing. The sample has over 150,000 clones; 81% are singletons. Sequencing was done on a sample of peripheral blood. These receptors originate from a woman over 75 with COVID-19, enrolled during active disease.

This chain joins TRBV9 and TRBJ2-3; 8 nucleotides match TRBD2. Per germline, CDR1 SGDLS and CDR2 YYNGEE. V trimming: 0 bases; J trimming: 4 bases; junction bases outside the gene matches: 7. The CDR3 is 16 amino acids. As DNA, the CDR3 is TGTGCCAGCAGCGTAGCGGGGGGGCGGGTGGCAGATACGCAGTATTTT. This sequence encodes CASSVAGGRVADTQYF.

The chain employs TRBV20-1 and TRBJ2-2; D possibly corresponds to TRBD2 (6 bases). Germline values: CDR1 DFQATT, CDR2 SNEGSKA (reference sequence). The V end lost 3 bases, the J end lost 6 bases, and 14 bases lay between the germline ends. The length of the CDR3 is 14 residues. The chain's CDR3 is CSASPPWEAGELFF. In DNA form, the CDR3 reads TGCAGTGCTAGTCCGCCTTGGGAGGCCGGGGAGCTGTTTTTT.

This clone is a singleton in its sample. The CDR3 DNA reads TGTGCCACCAGCCACCTCCCGGGACAGGGTCCTAATGGCTACACCTTC. Its translation: CATSHLPGQGPNGYTF. This sequence joins TRBV15 and TRBJ1-2; TRBD1 agrees at 9 bases. The V gene's germline CDR1 is LNHNV and CDR2 YYDKDF (reference sequence). CDR3 length: 16 amino acids. Losses at the gene ends were 5 bases for V and 6 bases for J; bases not matched to a gene: 13. The full variable domain, rest sourced from reference TRBV15 and TRBJ1-2, is DAMVIQNPRYQVTQFGKPVTLSCSQTLNHNVMYWYQQKSSQAPKLLFHYYDKDFNNEADTPDNFQSRRPNTSFCFLDIRSPGLGDTAMYLCATSHLPGQGPNGYTFGSGTRLTVV.

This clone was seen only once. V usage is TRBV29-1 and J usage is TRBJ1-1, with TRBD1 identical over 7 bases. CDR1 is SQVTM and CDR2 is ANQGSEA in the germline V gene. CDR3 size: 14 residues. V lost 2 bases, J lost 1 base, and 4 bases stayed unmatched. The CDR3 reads CSVESGQPNTEAFF. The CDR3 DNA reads TGCAGCGTTGAATCGGGACAGCCGAACACTGAAGCTTTCTTT.

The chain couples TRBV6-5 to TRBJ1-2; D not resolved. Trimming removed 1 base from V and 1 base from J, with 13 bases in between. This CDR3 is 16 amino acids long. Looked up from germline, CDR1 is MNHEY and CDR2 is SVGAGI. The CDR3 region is CASSYLLGNLNYGYTF. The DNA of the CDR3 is TGTGCCAGCAGTTACTTGCTAGGCAACCTTAACTATGGCTACACCTTC.

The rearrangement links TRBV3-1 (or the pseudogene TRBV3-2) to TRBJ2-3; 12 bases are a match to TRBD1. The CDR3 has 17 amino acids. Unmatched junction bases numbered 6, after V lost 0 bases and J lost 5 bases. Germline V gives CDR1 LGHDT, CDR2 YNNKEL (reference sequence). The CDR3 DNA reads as TGTGCCAGCAGCCAAGACTACTGGGACAGGGGGCAAGATACGCAGTATTTT. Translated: CASSQDYWDRGQDTQYF.

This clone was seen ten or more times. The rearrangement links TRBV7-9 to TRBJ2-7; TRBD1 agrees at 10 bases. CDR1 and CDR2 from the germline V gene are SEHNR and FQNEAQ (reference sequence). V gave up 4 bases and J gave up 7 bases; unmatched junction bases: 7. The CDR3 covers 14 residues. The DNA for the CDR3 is TGTGCCAGCAGCTGGGGGACAGGGGATAGGGAGCAGTACTTC. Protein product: CASSWGTGDREQYF.

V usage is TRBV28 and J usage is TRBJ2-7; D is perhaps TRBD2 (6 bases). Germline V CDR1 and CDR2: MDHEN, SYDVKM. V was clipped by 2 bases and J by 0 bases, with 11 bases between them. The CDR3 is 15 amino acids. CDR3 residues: CASSLGTGSSYEQYF. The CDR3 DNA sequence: TGTGCCAGCAGTTTAGGGACTGGGAGCTCCTACGAGCAGTACTTC.

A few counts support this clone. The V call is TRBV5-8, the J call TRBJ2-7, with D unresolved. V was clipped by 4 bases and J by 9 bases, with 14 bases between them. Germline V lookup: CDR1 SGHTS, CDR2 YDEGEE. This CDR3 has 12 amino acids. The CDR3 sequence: CASSPAPLVQYF. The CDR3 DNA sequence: TGTGCCAGCAGCCCCGCCCCCCTAGTGCAGTACTTC.

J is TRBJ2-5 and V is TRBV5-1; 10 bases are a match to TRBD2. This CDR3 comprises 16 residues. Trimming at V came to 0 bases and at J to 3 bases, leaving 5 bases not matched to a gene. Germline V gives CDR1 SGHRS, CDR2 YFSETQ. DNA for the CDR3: TGCGCCAGCAGCTTGGGAACTAGCGGGGAGAAAGAGACCCAGTACTTC. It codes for CASSLGTSGEKETQYF. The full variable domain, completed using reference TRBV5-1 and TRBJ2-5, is KAGVTQTPRYLIKTRGQQVTLSCSPISGHRSVSWYQQTPGQGLQFLFEYFSETQRNKGNFPGRFSGRQFSNSRSEMNVSTLELGDSALYLCASSLGTSGEKETQYFGPGTRLLVL.

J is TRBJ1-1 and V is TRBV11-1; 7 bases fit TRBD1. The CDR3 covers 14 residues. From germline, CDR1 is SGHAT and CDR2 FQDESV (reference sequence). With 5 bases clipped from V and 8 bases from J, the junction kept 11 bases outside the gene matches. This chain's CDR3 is CASSRTGDLGEAFF. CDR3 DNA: TGTGCCAGCAGCCGAACAGGGGACTTGGGGGAAGCTTTCTTT.

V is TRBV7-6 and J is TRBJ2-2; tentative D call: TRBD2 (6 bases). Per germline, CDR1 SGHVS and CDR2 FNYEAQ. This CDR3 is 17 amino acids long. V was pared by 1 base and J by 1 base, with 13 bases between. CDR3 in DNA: TGTGCCAGCAGCTTAGTCCTACCGGGACTGAACACCGGGGAGCTGTTTTTT. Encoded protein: CASSLVLPGLNTGELFF.

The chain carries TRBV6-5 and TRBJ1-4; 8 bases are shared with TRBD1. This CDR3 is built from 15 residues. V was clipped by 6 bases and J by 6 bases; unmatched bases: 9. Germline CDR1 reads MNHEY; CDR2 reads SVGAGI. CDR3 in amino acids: CASRKAGQVYEKLFF. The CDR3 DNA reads TGTGCCAGCAGGAAAGCGGGACAGGTCTATGAAAAACTGTTTTTT.

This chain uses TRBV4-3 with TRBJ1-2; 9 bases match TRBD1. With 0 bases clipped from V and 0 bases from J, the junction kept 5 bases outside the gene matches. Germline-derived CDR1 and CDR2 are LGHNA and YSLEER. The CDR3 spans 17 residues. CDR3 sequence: CASSQEGQGMTNYGYTF. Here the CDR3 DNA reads TGCGCCAGCAGCCAAGAGGGACAGGGAATGACTAACTATGGCTACACCTTC.

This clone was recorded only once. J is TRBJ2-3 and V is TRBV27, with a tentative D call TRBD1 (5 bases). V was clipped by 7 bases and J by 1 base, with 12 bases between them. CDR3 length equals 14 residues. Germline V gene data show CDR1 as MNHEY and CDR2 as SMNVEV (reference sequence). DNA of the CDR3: TGTGCCAGCAACGATCCCAGGGGCACAGATACGCAGTATTTT. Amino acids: CASNDPRGTDTQYF.

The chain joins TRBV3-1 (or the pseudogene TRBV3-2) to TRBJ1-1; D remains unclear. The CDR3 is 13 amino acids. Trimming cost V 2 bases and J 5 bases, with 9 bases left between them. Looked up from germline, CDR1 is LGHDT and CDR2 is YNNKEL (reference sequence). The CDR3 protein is CASSQPGNTEAFF. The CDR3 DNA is TGTGCCAGCAGCCAACCGGGAAATACTGAAGCTTTCTTT.